The next 12 T cell receptor beta chains were all read from a single sample in a study of T cell repertoires in cytomegalovirus infection. TCRdb re-called the reads through MiXCR, storing one row per CDR3 protein. Here the sample spans nearly 550,000 distinct CDR3 sequences, approximately 16% being singletons. Sequenced input: CD8+ T cells from PBMCs. The receptors originated from a human donor in good health (CMV status not recorded). Some clones in this sample may be carry-over from other donors' samples.

Concerning this clonotype itself: A single base separates this from a much larger clone, so it may be a read error. Without the conserved terminal phenylalanine or tryptophan, this CDR3 likely stems from a read error. V is TRBV4-2 and J is TRBJ2-7; 10 nucleotides line up with TRBD2. CDR1 is LGHNA, CDR2 YNFKEQ, per germline. V was clipped by 2 bases and J by 1 base; unmatched bases: 2. The CDR3 has 15 amino acids. Here the CDR3 DNA reads TGTGCCAGCAGCCAAACTAGCGGGACGTCCTACGAGCAGTACTTA. This encodes CASSQTSGTSYEQYL.

This clonotype was counted ten times or more. The gene calls are TRBV7-9 and TRBJ2-7; the D gene is possibly TRBD1 (6 bases). Trimming took 2 bases from V and 4 from J, leaving 21 bases between them. CDR1 is SEHNR and CDR2 is FQNEAQ in the germline V gene (reference sequence). This CDR3 region has 17 residues. This CDR3 is CASSLTKGTPTAYEQYF. In nucleotides, the CDR3 is TGTGCCAGCAGCTTAACCAAAGGGACACCAACTGCTTACGAGCAGTACTTC.

This clonotype has just a few counts. The chain couples TRBV2 to TRBJ2-5, with D possibly matching TRBD2 (7 bases). Germline V lookup: CDR1 SNHLY, CDR2 FYNNEI. Trimming cost V 6 bases and J 5 bases, with 19 bases left between them. This CDR3 comprises 15 residues. In DNA form, the CDR3 reads TGTGCCAGCAGGGAAAGGGGGGGGGGTATGGAGACCCAGTACTTC. As protein: CASRERGGGMETQYF.

The sample holds a few counts of this clonotype. This sequence joins TRBV4-1 and TRBJ2-3; 7 nucleotides align to TRBD2. Germline trimming cut 0 bases from V and 6 bases from J; bases unmatched to any gene: 3. Germline CDR1 MGHRA, CDR2 YSYEKL. There are 14 residues in the CDR3. Here the CDR3 reads CASSQETSVDTQYF. CDR3 DNA: TGCGCCAGCAGCCAAGAAACTAGCGTTGATACGCAGTATTTT.

This clonotype was found many times. The chain links TRBV6-1 to TRBJ2-1, with TRBD2 as a possible D gene (5 bases). Per germline, CDR1 MNHNS and CDR2 SASEGT. There are 14 residues in the CDR3. V was trimmed by 8 bases and J by 0 bases, leaving 11 bases between them. CDR3 residues: CASDGLSSYNEQFF. The CDR3 nucleotides read TGTGCCAGCGACGGACTGAGCTCCTACAATGAGCAGTTCTTC.

The table lists this clonotype with many counts. The chain combines TRBV7-6 with TRBJ2-3; TRBD2 matches at 16 bases. CDR3 length equals 17 residues. The germline CDR1 and CDR2 sequences are SGHVS and FNYEAQ. The J segment lost 5 bases and the V segment lost 4 bases, leaving 6 bases of the junction unmatched. The CDR3 reads CASSSGTSGRAVDTQYF. The DNA for the CDR3 is TGTGCCAGCAGCTCCGGGACTAGCGGGAGGGCCGTAGATACGCAGTATTTT.

The CDR3 nucleotides read TGTGCCAGCAGTGAACAGGGGATCCTATTACGGGCGGGGGACGAGCAGTACTTC. It yields the protein CASSEQGILLRAGDEQYF. The chain has TRBV2 and TRBJ2-7, with TRBD2 as a possible D gene (7 bases). The CDR3 covers 18 residues. The V and J ends lost 2 bases and 5 bases respectively, with 25 bases between them. Germline V gene data show CDR1 as SNHLY and CDR2 as FYNNEI.

This clonotype has more than one count but fewer than ten. The rearrangement joins TRBV7-3 to TRBJ2-7; 9 bases fit TRBD1. CDR1 and CDR2 from the germline V gene are SGHTA and FQGTGA. V gave up 3 bases and J gave up 7 bases; unmatched junction bases: 4. The CDR3 is 13 amino acids. The DNA for the CDR3 is TGTGCCAGCAGCTTTGGGACAGGGATGGAGCAGTACTTC. Its protein product is CASSFGTGMEQYF.

This clonotype has a count of ten or more. The chain carries TRBV7-2 and TRBJ2-7; D call uncertain. This CDR3 has 12 amino acids. Trimming left V 4 bases short and J 6 bases short, with 10 bases between. Germline CDR1 SGHTA, CDR2 FQGNSA. The CDR3 reads CASSSPFREQYF. The CDR3 nucleotides are TGTGCCAGCAGCTCCCCCTTCCGCGAGCAGTACTTC.

This clonotype was found many times. This sequence joins TRBV9 and TRBJ1-3; D gene uncertain. This CDR3 region has 12 residues. The germline V gene encodes CDR1 SGDLS and CDR2 YYNGEE. With 3 bases removed from V and 3 bases from J, the gap between germline ends came to 4 bases. The CDR3 spells CASSASGNTIYF. DNA for the CDR3: TGTGCCAGCAGCGCCAGTGGAAACACCATATATTTT.

The chain joins TRBV6-6 to TRBJ2-1, with TRBD1 matching over 8 bases. CDR1 and CDR2 from the germline V gene are MNHNY and SVGAGI (reference sequence). The ends lost 1 base at V and 7 bases at J; junction bases unmatched: 3. CDR3 length equals 14 residues. The CDR3 region is CASSYFRQGNEQFF. DNA of the CDR3: TGTGCCAGCAGTTACTTTAGACAGGGGAATGAGCAGTTCTTC.

V is TRBV9 and J is TRBJ2-1; 11 nucleotides line up with TRBD2. CDR3 length: 16 amino acids. The trim removed 3 bases at V and 5 bases at J, leaving 7 bases unmatched. Germline CDR1 reads SGDLS; CDR2 reads YYNGEE. The CDR3 sequence is CASSAQLAGVNNEQFF. CDR3 coding DNA: TGTGCCAGCAGCGCCCAACTAGCGGGGGTAAACAATGAGCAGTTCTTC. Combining the CDR3 with reference TRBV9 and TRBJ2-1 gives the whole variable domain DSGVTQTPKHLITATGQRVTLRCSPRSGDLSVYWYQQSLDQGLQFLIQYYNGEERAKGNILERFSAQQFPDLHSELNLSSLELGDSALYFCASSAQLAGVNNEQFFGPGTRLTVL.